The rows below give T cell receptor beta chains drawn from one sample of a study of blood T cell repertoires in COVID-19. TCRdb's table, derived via immunoSEQ multiplex PCR, lists solely in-frame clones and lacks some. The data show around 140,000 clones, 70% to 90% seen once. Sequencing used peripheral blood. These receptors all stem from a man between 70 and 80 years old with acute or convalescent COVID-19. Each CDR3 is given with its conserved first and last residue. A D gene is named only where the DNA matches it firmly. Clone sizes are given selectively: once, few, many, or a class where the clone is expanded.

clone size,D gene,J gene,V gene,CDR3 DNA,CDR3 protein
NA,NA,TRBJ1-6,TRBV10-3,TGTGCCATCAGCGAAACCCAGGGATTTGGGCCCGGCTCCTATAATTCACCCCTCCACTTT,CAISETQGFGPGSYNSPLHF
NA,NA,TRBJ1-1,TRBV5-1,TGCGCCAGCAGCAGTCAGGACACTGAAGCTTTCTTT,CASSSQDTEAFF
NA,NA,TRBJ1-1,TRBV18,TGTGCCAGCTCACCACTGGAGAATGAAGCTTTCTTT,CASSPLENEAFF
NA,NA,TRBJ2-7,TRBV6-5,TGTGCCAGCAGGACAGACAGCTCCTACGAGCAGTACTTC,CASRTDSSYEQYF
once,TRBD2,TRBJ2-7,TRBV28,TGTGCCAGCAGTTTAACTAGCGGGCCCTCCCAGTACTTC,CASSLTSGPSQYF
NA,TRBD2,TRBJ2-1,TRBV10-1,TGCGCCAGCAGTGGGAGCCCGGGACTAGCGGGGGGGTTATCCTACAATGAGCAGTTCTTC,CASSGSPGLAGGLSYNEQFF
NA,TRBD2,TRBJ2-1,TRBV6-2/TRBV6-3,TGTGCCAGCAGTTCGTGGCGGGAGGGTGGCAATGAGCAGTTCTTC,CASSSWREGGNEQFF
NA,TRBD2,TRBJ2-3,TRBV6-1,TGTGCCAGCAGTCAAGCGGGGAGGCAGTATTTT,CASSQAGRQYF
NA,TRBD2,TRBJ2-5,TRBV9,TGTGCCAGCAGCGTAGGGGTTAGCGGGAGGTCCGCCCAAGAGACCCAGTACTTC,CASSVGVSGRSAQETQYF
NA,TRBD2,TRBJ2-7,TRBV28,TGTGCCAGCAGTTCCTCCGGGAGGGTGTACGAGCAGTACTTC,CASSSSGRVYEQYF
NA,TRBD2,TRBJ2-1,TRBV4-1,TGCGCCAGCAGCCTCCAAGTAGCGGGTATCTACAATGAGCAGTTCTTC,CASSLQVAGIYNEQFF
NA,TRBD1,TRBJ1-5,TRBV7-4,TGTGCCAGCAGCAAGGACCGACAGGGGCCCAATCAGCCCCAGCATTTT,CASSKDRQGPNQPQHF
NA,TRBD1,TRBJ1-4,TRBV6-6,TGTGCCAGCAATAACAGGGGCAGTGGTGAAAAACTGTTTTTT,CASNNRGSGEKLFF
NA,TRBD2,TRBJ2-7,TRBV7-8,TGTGCCAGCAGCGGCCGCGGGGGTACCTACGAGCAGTACTTC,CASSGRGGTYEQYF
NA,NA,TRBJ1-2,TRBV4-1,TGCGCCAGCAGCCAAGAGGAGGCAGGACTCCTGGGTGGCTACACCTTC,CASSQEEAGLLGGYTF
NA,NA,TRBJ1-6,TRBV19,TGTGCCAGTAGTCCCGACAGACTCAATAATTCACCCCTCCACTTT,CASSPDRLNNSPLHF
NA,TRBD2,TRBJ2-1,TRBV6-5,TGTGCCAGCAGCGTGGCGGGAGGCACCTACAATGAGCAGTTCTTC,CASSVAGGTYNEQFF
NA,TRBD1,TRBJ1-5,TRBV27,TGTGCCAGCAGTCTACAGGGGGACCATCAGCCCCAGCATTTT,CASSLQGDHQPQHF
NA,NA,TRBJ2-1,TRBV30,TGTGCCTGGAGCCCGGGTGATTACAATGAGCAGTTCTTC,CAWSPGDYNEQFF
NA,TRBD2,TRBJ2-7,TRBV10-2,TGCGCCAGCAGTGGGCGGGGGGAGGAGCAGTACTTC,CASSGRGEEQYF
NA,TRBD2,TRBJ2-7,TRBV4-1,TGCGCCAGCAGCCAAGTTCGGGCGGGACTAGCCTCCTACGAGCAGTACTTC,CASSQVRAGLASYEQYF
NA,NA,TRBJ2-7,TRBV6-5,TGTGCCAGCAGTTACTCGGCAGGTCGGTACGAGCAGTACTTC,CASSYSAGRYEQYF
NA,NA,TRBJ1-2,TRBV6-4,TGTGCCAGCAGCCTGGGGTTCGGGGTTAACTATGGCTACACCTTC,CASSLGFGVNYGYTF
NA,NA,TRBJ2-3,TRBV11-2,TGTGCCAGCAGCGACAATGGGTTCAATGATTACACAGATACGCAGTATTTT,CASSDNGFNDYTDTQYF
once,NA,TRBJ1-2,TRBV6-4,TGTGCCAGCAGTGAGGAGGGTTCCTATGGCTACACCTTC,CASSEEGSYGYTF
NA,NA,TRBJ2-2,TRBV5-1,TGCGCCAGCAGACCGACAGGTCGCGCGAACACCGGGGAGCTGTTTTTT,CASRPTGRANTGELFF
few,TRBD1,TRBJ2-7,TRBV7-8,TGTGCCAGCAGCAGCCAGGTCCCCGGACAGGGGTCCTACGAGCAGTACTTC,CASSSQVPGQGSYEQYF
NA,TRBD2,TRBJ2-2,TRBV19,TGTGCCAGTAGCCCACTAGCGGGAGGCGTCGGGGAGCTGTTTTTT,CASSPLAGGVGELFF